A selection of T cell receptor beta chains follows, all from one sample in a study of cytomegalovirus exposure and HLA in healthy donors. The table came from immunoSEQ multiplex PCR; TCRdb's copy has only in-frame clones and leaves some out. The data hold around 110,000 clones, with under 80% observed a single time. What was sequenced was PBMCs. These receptors all stem from a middle-aged woman in good health and CMV-seropositive. The CDR3 runs from the conserved cysteine through the conserved F or W. The order of the fields is D gene, clone size, J gene, V gene, CDR3 protein, CDR3 DNA. D genes are given only for firm matches. The size entry is marked missing in some rows and otherwise reads once, few, many or a size class.

>.|.|TRBJ1-1|TRBV9
CASSATVNTEAFF
TGTGCCAGCAGCGCTACAGTAAACACTGAAGCTTTCTTT
>.|few|TRBJ1-1|TRBV5-4
CASSLGQGRVNTEAFF
TGTGCCAGCAGCTTGGGTCAGGGGCGGGTGAACACTGAAGCTTTCTTT
>.|few|TRBJ1-3|TRBV6-5
CATQSGSGNTIYF
TGTGCCACCCAGTCGGGTTCTGGAAACACCATATATTTT
>TRBD1|.|TRBJ1-1|TRBV13
CASRPKTMGQGVTEAFF
TGTGCCAGCAGACCTAAGACCATGGGACAGGGGGTGACTGAAGCTTTCTTT
>TRBD2|.|TRBJ2-1|TRBV30
CAWSVAGGAGIGQFF
TGTGCCTGGAGTGTCGCGGGGGGGGCCGGTATCGGCCAGTTCTTC
>TRBD2|once|TRBJ2-5|TRBV15
CATSRDRSGVETQYF
TGTGCCACCAGCAGAGACCGTAGCGGGGTTGAGACCCAGTACTTC
>TRBD2|few|TRBJ2-1|TRBV5-4
CASSPGLGSYNEQFF
TGTGCCAGCAGTCCGGGACTAGGGTCCTACAATGAGCAGTTCTTC
>.|.|TRBJ2-3|TRBV7-4
CASSLAGRSTDTQYF
TGTGCCAGCAGCTTAGCGGGCCGCAGCACAGATACGCAGTATTTT
>TRBD1|.|TRBJ1-2|TRBV6-1
CASTGGQGARNGYTF
TGTGCCAGCACTGGAGGACAGGGGGCGCGGAATGGCTACACCTTC
>TRBD2|.|TRBJ2-3|TRBV5-1
CASSLEASGRDTQYF
TGCGCCAGCAGCTTGGAGGCTAGCGGGCGAGATACGCAGTATTTT
>.|few|TRBJ2-1|TRBV7-9
CARYRDSYNEQFF
TGTGCCAGATACAGGGACTCCTACAATGAGCAGTTCTTC
>.|.|TRBJ2-2|TRBV7-2
CASSLGGPGTGELFF
TGTGCCAGCAGCTTAGGGGGGCCGGGCACCGGGGAGCTGTTTTTT
>TRBD2|.|TRBJ2-1|TRBV6-4
CASSDGGGDNEQFF
TGTGCCAGCAGTGATGGCGGGGGGGACAATGAGCAGTTCTTC
>.|.|TRBJ2-5|TRBV7-9
CASSRSFGETQYF
TGTGCCAGCAGCCGGTCATTTGGAGAGACCCAGTACTTC
>TRBD1|few|TRBJ1-1|TRBV19
CASSPGQANTEAFF
TGTGCCAGTAGTCCAGGACAGGCAAACACTGAAGCTTTCTTT
>.|.|TRBJ2-3|TRBV7-9
CASSLAGSFTDTQYF
TGTGCCAGCAGCTTAGCAGGGAGTTTCACAGATACGCAGTATTTT
>.|.|TRBJ1-5|TRBV4-2
CASSQAGGYSNQPQHF
TGTGCCAGCAGCCAAGCCGGGGGATACAGCAATCAGCCCCAGCATTTT
>.|.|TRBJ2-7|TRBV29-1
CSARLAGSTKQYF
TGCAGCGCAAGGCTGGCGGGCTCAACGAAGCAGTACTTC
>.|.|TRBJ1-1|TRBV7-8
CASSLIRGENTEAFF
TGTGCCAGCAGCTTAATTCGGGGGGAGAACACTGAAGCTTTCTTT
>TRBD2|.|TRBJ2-7|TRBV5-1
CASSPAGGKSYEQYF
TGCGCCAGCAGCCCCGCGGGGGGAAAATCCTACGAGCAGTACTTC
>TRBD1|few|TRBJ1-1|TRBV2
CASRELRGAVNTEAFF
TGTGCCAGCCGAGAACTCAGGGGGGCAGTGAACACTGAAGCTTTCTTT
>.|.|TRBJ2-7|TRBV7-8
CASSPRTAAGEQYF
TGTGCCAGCAGCCCCCGGACAGCTGCCGGCGAGCAGTACTTC